This T cell receptor beta chain was identified in a study of T cell responses to AZD1222 COVID-19 vaccine. Trimming took 4 bases from V and 1 from J, leaving 14 bases between them. This CDR3 contains 15 residues. Germline V gene sequence: CDR1 SGHRS, CDR2 YFSETQ. Concerning this clone: Its antigen is not identified.

The study, taken as a whole, reports: Donor demographics were predominantly white British with a female majority; clonal diversity may be underestimated. In all cases, repertoires were sampled only after the peak T cell response. In the spike-specific TCR repertoire, nearly half reportedly target unmutated variant regions. Spike-specific TCR breadth and depth were elevated following two AZD1222 doses.

The data were produced by immunoSEQ multiplex PCR, yet TCRdb's version contains in-frame clones alone and is incomplete. The table records some 150,000 clones, roughly 91% of them present only once. The chain carries TRBV5-1 and TRBJ2-5; perhaps D is TRBD1 or TRBD2 (5 bases each). This clonotype was obtained from an adult in good health. The sample here was peripheral blood, taken on day 0 of AZD1222 vaccination. The CDR3, as DNA: TGCGCCAGCAGCACGGGGACGGGACCCCAAGAGACCCAGTACTTC. Its translation: CASSTGTGPQETQYF.